Sequencing of this T cell receptor beta chain was carried out in a study of blood T cell repertoires in COVID-19. V lost 6 bases, J lost 8 bases, and 14 bases lay in between. This CDR3 has 13 residues. Germline values: CDR1 SEHNR, CDR2 FQNEAQ (reference sequence). The method was immunoSEQ multiplex PCR; TCRdb's version includes in-frame clones alone and lacks a portion of them. This sample has roughly 300,000 clones, with 70% to 90% found just once. The chain couples TRBV7-9 to TRBJ1-3; TRBD1 is a possible D gene (6 bases). This TCR was recovered from a woman aged 30 to 39 who had recovered from COVID-19. Sample: PBMCs or T cells enriched from blood (not recorded which). The CDR3 spells CASRFQGLDTIYF. CDR3 nucleotide sequence: TGTGCCAGCAGGTTCCAGGGGTTGGACACCATATATTTT.